These 9 T cell receptor beta chains were sequenced from one sample in a study of early T cells in non-severe SARS-CoV-2 infection. From the 5' RACE reads, TCRdb called clonotypes with MiXCR, one entry per CDR3 protein. This sample has over 90,000 distinct CDR3 sequences, with around 13% found just once. The sequencing sample was made of whole blood. These receptors were obtained from an adult who was a healthcare worker with PCR-confirmed SARS-CoV-2 infection or an uninfected control (not recorded which).

Ten or more counts support this clonotype. The genes are TRBV4-1 and TRBJ2-2; no clear D. The CDR3 contains 18 residues. Germline V gives CDR1 MGHRA, CDR2 YSYEKL. Trimming stripped 0 bases from V and 0 bases from J, with 14 bases between. CDR3 nucleotide sequence: TGCGCCAGCAGCCAAGATCCTCCTGAGACGGCGAACACCGGGGAGCTGTTTTTT. Residues: CASSQDPPETANTGELFF.

V is TRBV29-1 and J is TRBJ2-7; tentatively, D is TRBD2 (5 bases). Deletions cut 4 bases from V and 3 bases from J, with 13 bases between. The CDR3 totals 13 residues. CDR1 is SQVTM and CDR2 is ANQGSEA in the germline V gene. Here the CDR3 DNA reads TGCAGCGTTGGCGGGCCCGGGCTCTACGAGCAGTACTTC. Encoded protein: CSVGGPGLYEQYF.

This clonotype appeared many times. The chain links TRBV5-1 to TRBJ2-7; 12 nucleotides agree with TRBD2. The trim removed 2 bases at V and 0 bases at J, leaving 9 bases unmatched. Per germline, CDR1 SGHRS and CDR2 YFSETQ. The CDR3 is 18 amino acids. CDR3 region: CASSLRPGTSGSSYEQYF. DNA of the CDR3: TGCGCCAGCAGCTTACGTCCCGGGACTAGCGGGTCCTCCTACGAGCAGTACTTC.

This clonotype showed up many times. V is TRBV3-2 and J is TRBJ2-4; TRBD2 was called by the table and not checked on the DNA. TRBV3-2 is designated a pseudogene. There are 17 residues in the CDR3. CDR3 sequence reads: CASSQVTSGGTENIQYF. The CDR3 nucleotides read TGTGCCAGCAGCCAAGTTACTAGCGGGGGGACTGAAAACATTCAGTACTTC.

This clonotype was counted a few times. This chain connects TRBV6-5 to TRBJ2-1; D not certain. In germline, CDR1 is MNHEY, CDR2 SVGAGI. Trimming pared 4 bases from V and 0 bases from J, leaving 13 bases between. CDR3 length: 16 residues. The CDR3 DNA is TGTGCCAGCAGTTCCATCCTGAGTTCCTCCTACAATGAGCAGTTCTTC. Encoded protein: CASSSILSSSYNEQFF.

This clonotype was detected only a few times. The V gene is TRBV7-9, the J gene TRBJ1-1; no clear D gene. Per germline, CDR1 SEHNR and CDR2 FQNEAQ (reference sequence). The length of the CDR3 is 17 residues. Trimming cost V 1 base and J 3 bases, with 18 bases left between them. CDR3 coding DNA: TGTGCCAGCAGCTTAGGGAGGACGGGGATTGAAGACACTGAAGCTTTCTTT. Residues: CASSLGRTGIEDTEAFF.

This chain links TRBV5-4 with TRBJ2-1; 11 nucleotides line up with TRBD2. Germline V gene data show CDR1 as SGHNT and CDR2 as YYREEE (reference sequence). V dropped 8 bases and J dropped 8; count of bases not matched to a gene: 9. This CDR3 contains 14 residues. The CDR3 region is CASTTSGREYEQFF. The CDR3, as DNA: TGTGCCAGTACAACTAGCGGGAGAGAGTATGAGCAGTTCTTC.

In this sample, this clonotype turned up a few times. The chain links TRBV7-2 to TRBJ2-7; a possible D gene is TRBD1 (5 bases). Germline CDR1 reads SGHTA; CDR2 reads FQGNSA. V was cut by 5 bases and J by 6 bases, with 11 bases left in between. The CDR3 totals 12 residues. CDR3 sequence: CASSPDTTEQYF. DNA for the CDR3: TGTGCCAGCAGCCCGGACACTACCGAGCAGTACTTC.

This chain uses TRBV6-2 or TRBV6-3 with TRBJ2-5, with D hard to call. The CDR3 contains 11 residues. V lost 8 bases and J lost 5, with 9 bases in between. The V gene's germline CDR1 is MNHEY and CDR2 SVGEGT. The CDR3 DNA reads as TGTGCCAGCCTGCTAGGGGAGACCCAGTACTTC. Protein sequence: CASLLGETQYF.